Given below is one T cell receptor (beta chain) in context. Its antigen is as yet unknown. Noted time point: patch test 1, 2 weeks after DPC sensitization. The treatment was: therapeutic diphenylcyclopropenone sensitization with weekly scalp DPC. This sample was taken from a study of human T cells and chemical hapten exposure. About the study: Throughout a study of approximately 25 weeks, patients underwent weekly scalp administration of diphenylcyclopropenone doses. Study-level findings and limits: With alopecia, donors may have immune responses unlike healthy people's.

Separate cDNA molecules received unique molecular identifiers, which the library attached to them. How the authors handled the data: Samples contained a median of approximately 100,000 TCRs, with a range of roughly 20,000 to 700,000. TCRdb ran MiXCR on the RACE reads and lists one entry per CDR3 protein. Here the V and J calls rest on TCRdb's processing, not on the authors' analysis. The data hold roughly 120,000 distinct CDR3 sequences, with 9% to 14% observed a single time. This CDR3 has 16 residues. The germline V gene encodes CDR1 MNHEY and CDR2 SVGEGT. Trimming took off 5 bases at V and 6 bases at J, with 23 bases between the two ends.

The rearrangement joins TRBV6-2 or TRBV6-3 to TRBJ2-7, with D possibly called TRBD1 or TRBD2 (6 bases each). The TCR was taken from a woman aged 45 to 65 with alopecia areata. Some clones in this sample may be carry-over from other donors' samples. Material: whole blood, obtained in connection with sensitization to the hapten diphenylcyclopropenone (DPC). CDR3 sequence: CASSLDSGGRNVEQYF. The DNA for the CDR3 is TGTGCCAGCAGTCTAGATTCTGGGGGGCGGAATGTCGAGCAGTACTTC.